This entry concerns a single T cell receptor beta chain. Its antigen remains unknown. These data are taken from a study of cytomegalovirus exposure and HLA in healthy donors. Findings and limits, study-wide: Excluded: some indistinguishable V segments such as TRBV6-2 and TRBV6-3. It was reported that the classifier diagnosed cytomegalovirus status with high specificity and sensitivity in both the original and validation cohorts. Cytomegalovirus-associated status was assigned to 150 or so TCR beta chains. Common viral pathogens were later found to be apparently linked to several of the most significant clusters.

The germline V gene encodes CDR1 SGDLS and CDR2 YYNGEE. This CDR3 contains 12 residues. Trimming removed 3 bases at V and 8 bases at J, with 9 bases between. The primer mix had 60 Vbeta and 13 Jbeta primers. Sequencing used immunoSEQ multiplex PCR; TCRdb keeps in-frame clones, though not all of them. The sample consists of approximately 210,000 clones, roughly 82% of them appearing once. The sequence came from a man in his forties in good health and CMV-seropositive. The material sequenced was PBMCs. The chain has TRBV9 and TRBJ2-1; TRBD1 might be the D (5 bases). CDR3 in DNA: TGTGCCAGCAGCGCAGGGTCGGATGAGCAGTTCTTC. Translated, it gives CASSAGSDEQFF.